The clone carrying this TCR beta chain showed up many times. Its target is unknown. TCRdb re-called the 5' RACE reads through MiXCR, storing one row per CDR3 protein. The sample has about 340,000 distinct CDR3 sequences, around 13% seen once. The entry originates in a study of T cells after yellow fever vaccination. General observations from the study: The booster response re-showed most primary clones: 96% CD4, approximately 90% CD8.

The CDR3 contains 13 residues. Trimming cost V 6 bases and J 13 bases, with 18 bases left between them. Germline V CDR1 and CDR2: SGHAT, FQNNGV. The sample was CD4+ T cells sorted from PBMCs, taken 15 days after the yellow fever booster vaccination. This sequence was found in a young man who received the YFV17D yellow fever vaccine. The chain links TRBV11-2 to TRBJ1-4, with no clear D. This CDR3 reads CASRGRLGPRLFF. In DNA, the CDR3 is TGTGCCAGCAGGGGTCGATTGGGCCCCAGACTGTTTTTT.